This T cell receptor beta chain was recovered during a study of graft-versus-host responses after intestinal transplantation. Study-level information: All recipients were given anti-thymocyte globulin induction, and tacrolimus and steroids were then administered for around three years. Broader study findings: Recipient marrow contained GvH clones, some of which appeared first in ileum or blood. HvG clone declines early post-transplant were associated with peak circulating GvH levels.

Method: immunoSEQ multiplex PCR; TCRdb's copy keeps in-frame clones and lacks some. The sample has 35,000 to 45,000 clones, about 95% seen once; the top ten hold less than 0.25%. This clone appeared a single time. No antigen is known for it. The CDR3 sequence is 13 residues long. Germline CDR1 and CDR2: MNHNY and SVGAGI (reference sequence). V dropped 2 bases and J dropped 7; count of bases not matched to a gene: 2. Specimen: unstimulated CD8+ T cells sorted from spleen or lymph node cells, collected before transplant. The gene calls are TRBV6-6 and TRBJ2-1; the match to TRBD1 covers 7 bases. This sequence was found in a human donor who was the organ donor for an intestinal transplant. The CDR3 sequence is CASSYDRENEQFF. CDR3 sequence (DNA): TGTGCCAGCAGTTACGACAGGGAAAATGAGCAGTTCTTC.